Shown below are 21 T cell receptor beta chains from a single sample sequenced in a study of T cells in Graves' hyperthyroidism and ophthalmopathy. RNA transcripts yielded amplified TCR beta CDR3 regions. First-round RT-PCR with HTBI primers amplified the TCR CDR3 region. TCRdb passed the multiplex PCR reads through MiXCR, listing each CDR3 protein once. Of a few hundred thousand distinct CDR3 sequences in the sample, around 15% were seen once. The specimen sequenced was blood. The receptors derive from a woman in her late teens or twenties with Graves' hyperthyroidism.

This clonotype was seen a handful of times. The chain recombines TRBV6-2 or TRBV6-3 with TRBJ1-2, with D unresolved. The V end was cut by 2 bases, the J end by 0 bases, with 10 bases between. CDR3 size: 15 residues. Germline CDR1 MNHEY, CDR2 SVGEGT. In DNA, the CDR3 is TGTGCCAGCAGTTACCAGCCCTCCCCTAACTATGGCTACACCTTC. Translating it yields CASSYQPSPNYGYTF.

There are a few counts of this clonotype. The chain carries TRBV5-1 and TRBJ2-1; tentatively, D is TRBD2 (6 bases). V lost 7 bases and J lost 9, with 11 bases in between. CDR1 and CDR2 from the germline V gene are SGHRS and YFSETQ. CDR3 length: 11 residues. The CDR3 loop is CASWGGAEQFF. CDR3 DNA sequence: TGCGCCAGCTGGGGCGGGGCTGAGCAGTTCTTC.

The chain's CDR3 is CARLGTGATEAFF. CDR3 coding DNA: TGTGCCAGACTAGGGACAGGGGCCACTGAAGCTTTCTTT. This chain connects TRBV2 to TRBJ1-1; 10 bases align to TRBD1. This CDR3 is 13 amino acids long. Germline lookup yields CDR1 SNHLY and CDR2 FYNNEI. The V and J ends lost 9 bases and 4 bases, in that order; junction bases with no gene match: 5.

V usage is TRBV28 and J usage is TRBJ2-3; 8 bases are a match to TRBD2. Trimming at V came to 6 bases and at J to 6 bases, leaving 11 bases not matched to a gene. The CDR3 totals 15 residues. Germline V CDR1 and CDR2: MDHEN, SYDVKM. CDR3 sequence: CASSLIGPGGDTQYF. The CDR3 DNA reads TGTGCCAGCAGCCTTATAGGGCCGGGAGGGGATACGCAGTATTTT.

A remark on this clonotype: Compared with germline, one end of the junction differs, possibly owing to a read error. The chain's CDR3 is CACSLEGLGPGNTIYF. The CDR3 DNA reads as TGTGCCTGCAGCTTAGAGGGGTTGGGACCCGGAAACACCATATATTTT. The chain joins TRBV7-9 to TRBJ1-3; TRBD1 is a possible D gene (5 bases). The CDR3 sequence is 16 residues long. CDR1 is SEHNR and CDR2 is FQNEAQ in the germline V gene (reference sequence).

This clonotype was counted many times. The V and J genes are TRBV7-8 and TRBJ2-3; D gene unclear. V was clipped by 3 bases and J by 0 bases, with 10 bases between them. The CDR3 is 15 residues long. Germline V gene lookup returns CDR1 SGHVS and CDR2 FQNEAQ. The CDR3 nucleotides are TGTGCCAGCAGCTTTAAATTAGCAAGCACAGATACGCAGTATTTT. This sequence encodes CASSFKLASTDTQYF.

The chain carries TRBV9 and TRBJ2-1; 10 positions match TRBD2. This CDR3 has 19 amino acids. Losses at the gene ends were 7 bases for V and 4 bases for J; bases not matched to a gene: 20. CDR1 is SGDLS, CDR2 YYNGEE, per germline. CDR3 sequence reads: CASPGLAVKKPLSYNEQFF. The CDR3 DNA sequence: TGTGCCAGCCCCGGACTAGCGGTGAAGAAGCCTCTCTCGTACAATGAGCAGTTCTTC.

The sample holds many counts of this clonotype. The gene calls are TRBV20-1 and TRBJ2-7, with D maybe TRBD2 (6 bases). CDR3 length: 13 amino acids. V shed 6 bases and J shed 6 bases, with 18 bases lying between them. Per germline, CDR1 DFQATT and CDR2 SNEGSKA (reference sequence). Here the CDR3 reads CSASPGGITEQYV. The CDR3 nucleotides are TGCAGTGCCTCCCCTGGCGGGATAACCGAGCAGTACGTC.

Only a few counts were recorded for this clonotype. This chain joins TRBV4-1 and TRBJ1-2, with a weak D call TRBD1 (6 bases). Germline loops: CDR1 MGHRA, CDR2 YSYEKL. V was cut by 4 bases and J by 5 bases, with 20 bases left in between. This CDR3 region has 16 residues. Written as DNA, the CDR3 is TGCGCCAGCAGCCGAACGACAGGCGGGGATAAATATGGCTACACCTTC. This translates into CASSRTTGGDKYGYTF.

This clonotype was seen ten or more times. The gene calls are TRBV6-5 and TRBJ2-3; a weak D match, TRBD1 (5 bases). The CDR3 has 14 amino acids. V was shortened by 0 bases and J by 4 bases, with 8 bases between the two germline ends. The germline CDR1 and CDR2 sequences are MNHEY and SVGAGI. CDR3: CASSYSTGSDTQYF. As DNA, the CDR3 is TGTGCCAGCAGTTACTCTACAGGATCAGATACGCAGTATTTT.

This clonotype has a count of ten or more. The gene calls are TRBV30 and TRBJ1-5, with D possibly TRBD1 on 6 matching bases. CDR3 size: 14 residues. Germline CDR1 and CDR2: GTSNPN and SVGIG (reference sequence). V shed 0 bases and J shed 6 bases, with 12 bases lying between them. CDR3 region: CAWSVGGSGQPQHF. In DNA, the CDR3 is TGTGCCTGGAGTGTGGGGGGCTCGGGTCAGCCCCAGCATTTT. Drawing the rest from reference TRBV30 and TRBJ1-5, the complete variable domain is SQTIHQWPATLVQPVGSPLSLECTVEGTSNPNLYWYRQAAGRGLQLLFYSVGIGQISSEVPQNLSASRPQDRQFILSSKKLLLSDSGFYLCAWSVGGSGQPQHFGDGTRLSIL.

The CDR3 sequence: CASSETGINQPQHF. CDR3 DNA: TGTGCCAGTAGTGAAACAGGGATCAATCAGCCCCAGCATTTT. The chain links TRBV19 to TRBJ1-5; D may be TRBD1 (6 bases). This CDR3 spans 14 amino acids. In germline, CDR1 is LNHDA, CDR2 SQIVND (reference sequence). V was shortened by 5 bases and J by 3 bases, with 11 bases between the two germline ends.

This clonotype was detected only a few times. The CDR3 DNA reads TGCGCCAGCAGCCGGGGGGACAGACACACAGATACGCAGTATTTT. Translation: CASSRGDRHTDTQYF. This rearrangement joins TRBV5-1 to TRBJ2-3; D assignment may be TRBD1 or TRBD2 (7 bases each). The CDR3 loop spans 15 amino acids. The ends were cut back, 4 bases at V and 2 bases at J, with 14 bases in the middle. The V gene's germline CDR1 is SGHRS and CDR2 YFSETQ. The variable domain in full, with the rest retrieved from reference TRBV5-1 and TRBJ2-3, is KAGVTQTPRYLIKTRGQQVTLSCSPISGHRSVSWYQQTPGQGLQFLFEYFSETQRNKGNFPGRFSGRQFSNSRSEMNVSTLELGDSALYLCASSRGDRHTDTQYFGPGTRLTVL.

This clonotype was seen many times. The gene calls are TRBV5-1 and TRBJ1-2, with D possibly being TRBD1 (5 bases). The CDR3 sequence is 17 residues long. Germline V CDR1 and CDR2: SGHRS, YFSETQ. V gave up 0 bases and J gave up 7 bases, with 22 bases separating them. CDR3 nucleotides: TGCGCCAGCAGCTTGGCCAATTCCGGGGGACTTGTGTCTGGCTACACCTTC. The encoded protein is CASSLANSGGLVSGYTF.

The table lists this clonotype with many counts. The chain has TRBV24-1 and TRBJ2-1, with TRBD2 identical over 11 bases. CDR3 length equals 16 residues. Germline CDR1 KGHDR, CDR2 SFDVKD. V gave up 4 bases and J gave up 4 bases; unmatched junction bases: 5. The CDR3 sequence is CATSDPGTSGYNEQFF. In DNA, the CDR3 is TGTGCCACCAGTGACCCCGGGACTAGCGGATACAATGAGCAGTTCTTC.

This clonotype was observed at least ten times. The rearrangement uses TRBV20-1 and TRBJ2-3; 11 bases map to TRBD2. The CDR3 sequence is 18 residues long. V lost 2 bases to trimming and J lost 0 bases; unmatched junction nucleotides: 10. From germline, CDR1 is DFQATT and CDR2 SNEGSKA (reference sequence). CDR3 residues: CSARPIAGGPGSTDTQYF. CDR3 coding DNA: TGCAGTGCTAGACCTATAGCGGGAGGGCCGGGTAGCACAGATACGCAGTATTTT.

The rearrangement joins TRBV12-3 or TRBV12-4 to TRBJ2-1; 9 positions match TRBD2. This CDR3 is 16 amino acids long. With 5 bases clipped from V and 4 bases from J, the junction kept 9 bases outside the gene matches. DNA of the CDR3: TGTGCCAGCAGTCTGTTAGCGGGAGTCCTTTACAATGAGCAGTTCTTC. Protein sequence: CASSLLAGVLYNEQFF.

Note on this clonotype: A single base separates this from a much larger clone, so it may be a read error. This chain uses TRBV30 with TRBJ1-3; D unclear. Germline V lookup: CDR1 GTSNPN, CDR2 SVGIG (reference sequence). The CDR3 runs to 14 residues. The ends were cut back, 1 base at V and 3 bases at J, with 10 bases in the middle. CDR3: CAWSAKADGNTIYF. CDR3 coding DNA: TGTGCCTGGAGTGCCAAGGCGGATGGAAACACCATATATTTT.

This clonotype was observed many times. The CDR3 DNA reads TGCGCCAGCAGCTTCGGGACAGGCCGGGCGGAGACCCAGTACTTC. Its protein product is CASSFGTGRAETQYF. The chain couples TRBV5-1 to TRBJ2-5; 8 bases match TRBD1. V lost 2 bases, J lost 5 bases, and 8 bases stayed unmatched. CDR1 is SGHRS and CDR2 is YFSETQ in the germline V gene. CDR3 length: 15 amino acids.

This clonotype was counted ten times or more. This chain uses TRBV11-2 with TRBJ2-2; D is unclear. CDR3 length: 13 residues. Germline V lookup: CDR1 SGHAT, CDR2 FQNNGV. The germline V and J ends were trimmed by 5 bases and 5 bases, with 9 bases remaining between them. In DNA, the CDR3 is TGTGCCAGCAGCGCAGACTGGACCGGGGAGCTGTTTTTT. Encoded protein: CASSADWTGELFF.

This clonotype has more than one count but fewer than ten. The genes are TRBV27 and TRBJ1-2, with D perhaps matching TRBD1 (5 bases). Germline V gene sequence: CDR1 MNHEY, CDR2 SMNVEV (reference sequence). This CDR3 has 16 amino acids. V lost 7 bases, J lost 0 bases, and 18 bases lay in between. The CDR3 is CASKAARDGSNYGYTF. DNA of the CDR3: TGTGCCAGCAAAGCAGCCCGGGACGGTTCTAACTATGGCTACACCTTC.